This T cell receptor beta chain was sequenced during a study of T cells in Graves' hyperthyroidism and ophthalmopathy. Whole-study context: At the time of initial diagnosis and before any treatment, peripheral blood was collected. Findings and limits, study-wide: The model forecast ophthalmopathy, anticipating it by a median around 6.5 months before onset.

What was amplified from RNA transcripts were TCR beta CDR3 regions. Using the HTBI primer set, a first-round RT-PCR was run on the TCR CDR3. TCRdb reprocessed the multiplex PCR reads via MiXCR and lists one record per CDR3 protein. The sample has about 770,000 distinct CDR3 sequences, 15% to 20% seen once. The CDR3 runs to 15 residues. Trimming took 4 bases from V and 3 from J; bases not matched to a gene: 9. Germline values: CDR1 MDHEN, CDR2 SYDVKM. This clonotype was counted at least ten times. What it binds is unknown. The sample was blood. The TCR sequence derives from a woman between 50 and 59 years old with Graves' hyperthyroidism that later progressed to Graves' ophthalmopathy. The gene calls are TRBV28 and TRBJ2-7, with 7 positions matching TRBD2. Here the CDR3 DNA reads TGTGCCAGCAGTTCGAGGTGGGGGGGGTACTACGAGCAGTACTTC. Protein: CASSSRWGGYYEQYF.